The 3 T cell receptor beta chains in this list originate from one sample, sequenced in a study of graft-versus-host responses after intestinal transplantation. Antigens for these TCRs are unknown. Assay: immunoSEQ multiplex PCR; the TCRdb copy retains only in-frame clones and omits some. The sample holds about 110,000 clones, 85% to 95% seen once. The specimen comprised unstimulated CD4+ T cells sorted from spleen or lymph node cells, sampled before transplant. Source of these receptors: a human donor who was the organ donor for an intestinal transplant.

This chain connects TRBV5-1 to TRBJ2-3; 11 bases align to TRBD1. The germline V gene encodes CDR1 SGHRS and CDR2 YFSETQ. CDR3 length: 17 amino acids. The J segment lost 5 bases and the V segment lost 0 bases, leaving 8 bases of the junction unmatched. The CDR3 here is CASSLVYGDRGLDTQYF. The DNA for the CDR3 is TGCGCCAGCAGCTTGGTGTACGGGGACAGGGGGTTAGATACGCAGTATTTT.

This rearrangement joins TRBV27 to TRBJ2-7; the match to TRBD2 covers 7 bases. Germline V gene lookup returns CDR1 MNHEY and CDR2 SMNVEV (reference sequence). The CDR3 runs to 15 residues. V lost 3 bases, J lost 4 bases, and 9 bases stayed unmatched. For the CDR3, the DNA is TGTGCCAGCAGTTTGGGGAGGGCCAGTTTATACGAGCAGTACTTC. Translated: CASSLGRASLYEQYF.

The chain uses TRBV4-2 and TRBJ1-2; the match to TRBD1 covers 11 bases. CDR3 length: 14 residues. The germline CDR1 and CDR2 sequences are LGHNA and YNFKEQ. The trim removed 5 bases at V and 8 bases at J, leaving 7 bases unmatched. This chain's CDR3 is CASSSGQGEKGYTF. DNA of the CDR3: TGTGCCAGCAGCTCGGGACAGGGGGAAAAAGGCTACACCTTC.